Detailed here is one T cell receptor (beta chain). This clone was detected once. The clone's antigen remains unknown. No per-base quality is available; no much larger clone lies one base away. The collaborating institutions used their own protocols to collect whole blood in K2EDTA tubes. Collaborator samples were shipped for TCRbeta analysis as frozen whole blood, isolated PBMCs, or DNA extracted from either sample type. This sample is part of a study of blood T cell repertoires in COVID-19 (dated by TCRdb to about 2020). A note on the overall study: Samples from collaborators originated in the United States, Italy and Spain and spanned both the acute and convalescent phases of COVID-19. The material from the prospective study consisted of cDNA or gDNA derived from T cells, B-cell-depleted T cells, or PBMCs. The dataset comprised deeply sampled blood TCRbeta repertoires from subjects exposed to, actively infected with, or recovered from COVID-19. A freely available public database, intended as a resource for researchers studying the immune response to SARS-CoV-2, is where the repertoires were released. Samples came from the ongoing ImmuneRACE study (first 160 participants) plus 1,254 subjects from 6 global collaborators. A de-identified subject ID, COVID-19 status, age in years and sex were almost always included in the sample metadata. HLA class I and class II types, where available, came from metadata supplied by the sample provider rather than from assay-based typing.

General conclusions and limits of the study: The amount of clinical and demographic metadata varied by source and participant and was provided uncurated.

TCRbeta CDR3 regions were amplified from genomic DNA using the immunoSEQ Assay, a bias-controlled multiplex PCR. In the source study's methods: The number of nucleated cells in each sample was estimated from the amplification of reference gene primers within the assay. Sequence reads were collapsed and filtered to measure the absolute abundance of every unique TCRbeta CDR3 rearrangement. For each sample, productive Simpson clonality was calculated as the square root of Simpson's diversity index over productive rearrangements. TCRdb stores this immuneACCESS table with in-frame sequences only. Part of the clones is absent; in the studies checked, under half of the shortfall reflects unresolved V genes, and no reason is known for the rest. That table is the source of V, J and clone size, and D and trimming were worked out from the DNA. Present in this sample are 200,000 to 300,000 clones, under 90% of which were seen just once. The biggest ten clones account for roughly 4% of the sample.

The sample taken for sequencing was peripheral blood. This clonotype was sampled from a man aged 55 to 70 with acute or convalescent COVID-19.

The CDR3 region reads CASSFARAYEQYF. In nucleotide form, the sequence is TGTGCCAGCAGCTTCGCCAGGGCCTACGAGCAGTACTTC. The sequence is built from TRBV7-2 and TRBJ2-7; a tentative D match to TRBD1 spans 5 bases. The CDR3 holds 13 amino acids from the cysteine to the phenylalanine. Only the CDR3 region is kept as DNA, spanning 39 bases read in frame from base 1. Reading the germline V gene gives CDR1 SGHTA and CDR2 FQGNSA. V was cut back by 3 bases and J by 2 bases, leaving a gap of 8 bases between them. Joined to the reference TRBV7-2 and TRBJ2-7 proteins, this CDR3 gives the full variable domain: GAGVSQSPSNKVTEKGKDVELRCDPISGHTALYWYRQSLGQGLEFLIYFQGNSAPDKSGLPSDRFSAERTGGSVSTLTIQRTQQEDSAVYLCASSFARAYEQYFGPGTRLTVT.